The present T cell receptor (beta chain) was sequenced within a study of T cells after yellow fever vaccination. Study-level findings and limits: Clonotypes shared by both compartments, CD4 and CD8, made up a small share.

Each CDR3 protein gets one entry after TCRdb re-called the 5' RACE reads with MiXCR. The top ten hold over 12% of the sample, which has 450,000 to 600,000 distinct CDR3 sequences, roughly 14% seen once. This CDR3 region has 16 residues. CDR1 is SEHNR and CDR2 is FQNEAQ in the germline V gene (reference sequence). V was trimmed by 4 bases and J by 4 bases, leaving 20 bases between them. This clonotype was counted a few times. The antigen is not known. The sequenced sample was PBMCs, obtained on the day of the yellow fever booster vaccination. The genes are TRBV7-9 and TRBJ2-7; the D gene is possibly TRBD1 (6 bases). The clonotype comes from a man aged 25 to 40 who received the YFV17D yellow fever vaccine. CDR3 in DNA: TGTGCCAGCAGCTGTGCACTCTGTTGGCAGGGGTACGAGCAGTACTTC. As protein: CASSCALCWQGYEQYF.